This TCR beta chain was captured by sequencing in a study of long-term antiretroviral therapy in people with HIV. With survey level as its setting, the immunoSEQ assay was v3.0. The assay was immunoSEQ multiplex PCR, and TCRdb's table has in-frame clones only and misses some. The sample yields 21,000 or so clones, 70% to 90% seen once. CDR1 is MNHEY, CDR2 SVGAGI, per germline. V shed 8 bases and J shed 2 bases, with 18 bases lying between them. The CDR3 length is 15 residues. The sequenced sample was unsorted PBMCs, obtained 2.3 years after starting antiretroviral therapy. This clonotype was obtained from a man aged 55-75 years with HIV. V usage is TRBV6-5 and J usage is TRBJ1-1; D gene unclear. CDR3 DNA: TGTGCCAGCCATCTCACATATCATACTAACACTGAAGCTTTCTTT. It codes for CASHLTYHTNTEAFF.